The clone carrying this T cell receptor (beta chain) has ten or more counts. Trimming removed 3 bases from V and 5 bases from J, with 16 bases in between. Germline V gives CDR1 MRHNA, CDR2 SNTAGT. The CDR3 has 16 residues. The sample is drawn from a study of early T cells in non-severe SARS-CoV-2 infection. TCRdb independently ran MiXCR on the 5' RACE reads; one entry per CDR3 protein. The sample lists about 110,000 distinct CDR3 sequences; 9% to 14% were seen once. The specimen was whole blood. The source is an adult who was a healthcare worker with PCR-confirmed SARS-CoV-2 infection or an uninfected control (not recorded which). The V and J genes are TRBV6-4 and TRBJ1-4; D remains ambiguous. The DNA for the CDR3 is TGTGCCAGCAGTGAATGGTCCGGCCGCAAAAATGAAAAACTGTTTTTT. Translated, it gives CASSEWSGRKNEKLFF.